The T cell receptor (beta chain) described here comes from a study of blood T cell repertoires in COVID-19. Overall study: Two negative PCRs, clearance, or symptom resolution characterized the recovered Cohort 3 donors. Specimens from acute and convalescent COVID-19 originated in the United States, Italy and Spain. The cDNA or gDNA used as material had been derived from T cells, B-cell-depleted T cells, or PBMCs.

This CDR3 is 16 amino acids long. V was pared by 4 bases and J by 2 bases, with 8 bases of the junction left unmatched. Germline CDR1 LGHNA, CDR2 YNFKEQ. Participants spanned ages about 18 to 95 years and resided in 20 to 25 US areas. The repertoire was sequenced with immunoSEQ multiplex PCR; TCRdb's copy has only in-frame clones and lacks some. Among some 200,000 clones listed, around 85% were seen once. The V and J genes are TRBV4-2 and TRBJ2-3; 8 nucleotides agree with TRBD1. The TCR originated in a woman aged 45 to 65 in a cohort exposed to, infected with or recovered from COVID-19 (not recorded which). Sequencing used PBMCs or T cells enriched from blood (not recorded which). The CDR3 coding sequence is TGTGCCAGCAGCCTAGACAGGGGAGATCACACAGATACGCAGTATTTT. Translating it yields CASSLDRGDHTDTQYF.